The 9 T cell receptor beta chains reported below all come from one sample, sequenced in a study of T cell responses to AZD1222 COVID-19 vaccine. Generated by immunoSEQ multiplex PCR, the TCRdb table keeps only in-frame clones and is missing some. The sample carries about 120,000 clones, approximately 90% recorded once. The sample consisted of peripheral blood, taken on day 0 of AZD1222 vaccination. The receptors derive from an adult in good health.

Here the CDR3 DNA reads TGTGCCAGCAGAGAGGGACACCGCTATGGCTACACCTTC. This sequence encodes CASREGHRYGYTF. The gene calls are TRBV6-5 and TRBJ1-2, with a weak D call TRBD1 (6 bases). Trimming removed 6 bases at V and 4 bases at J, with 12 bases between. Germline V gene sequence: CDR1 MNHEY, CDR2 SVGAGI. CDR3 length: 13 amino acids.

The chain combines TRBV9 with TRBJ2-7, with 9 bases matching TRBD1. The germline V gene encodes CDR1 SGDLS and CDR2 YYNGEE. Trimming cost V 0 bases and J 0 bases; bases outside gene matches: 10. This CDR3 is built from 18 residues. CDR3 sequence: CASSVGPITGGTSYEQYF. The CDR3 nucleotides are TGTGCCAGCAGCGTAGGCCCCATCACAGGGGGCACCTCCTACGAGCAGTACTTC.

V usage is TRBV5-1 and J usage is TRBJ1-1; TRBD1 agrees at 10 bases. The V segment lost 7 bases and the J segment 2 bases; nucleotides outside the gene matches: 5. CDR3 length: 14 residues. CDR1 and CDR2 from the germline V gene are SGHRS and YFSETQ. As DNA, the CDR3 is TGCGCCAGCTCGGGACAGGGGCTTAACACTGAAGCTTTCTTT. This translates into CASSGQGLNTEAFF.

The V and J genes are TRBV30 and TRBJ1-2; the D is unclear. The length of the CDR3 is 11 residues. CDR1 is GTSNPN, CDR2 SVGIG, per germline (reference sequence). Trimming pared 1 base from V and 7 bases from J, leaving 7 bases between. The chain's CDR3 is CAWSANAGYTF. In DNA, the CDR3 is TGTGCCTGGAGTGCCAACGCTGGCTACACCTTC.

The chain joins TRBV7-6 to TRBJ1-1; D is undetermined. Per germline, CDR1 SGHVS and CDR2 FNYEAQ. The CDR3 has 15 residues. V lost 5 bases and J 0 bases, leaving 13 bases between the germline ends. CDR3 sequence reads: CASSLPGRLNTEAFF. The CDR3 DNA is TGTGCCAGCAGCCTCCCGGGCCGATTGAACACTGAAGCTTTCTTT.

The V and J genes are TRBV6-4 and TRBJ2-2; no clear D gene. The CDR3 is 14 residues long. V gave up 6 bases and J gave up 6 bases, with 14 bases separating them. The germline gives CDR1 MRHNA, CDR2 SNTAGT. The CDR3 region has the DNA TGTGCCAGCAGCCCTTCGGATGAGGCCGGGGAGCTGTTTTTT. Protein product: CASSPSDEAGELFF.

The V and J genes are TRBV6-5 and TRBJ1-5; D is possibly TRBD1 (5 bases). Trimming pared 8 bases from V and 2 bases from J, leaving 10 bases between. The V gene's germline CDR1 is MNHEY and CDR2 SVGAGI. CDR3 size: 13 residues. This chain's CDR3 is CASASGGNQPQHF. The CDR3, as DNA: TGTGCCAGCGCCTCGGGGGGCAATCAGCCCCAGCATTTT.

The V gene is TRBV28, the J gene TRBJ1-5, with D possibly matching TRBD1 (5 bases). Looked up from germline, CDR1 is MDHEN and CDR2 is SYDVKM. V was pared by 7 bases and J by 7 bases, with 17 bases between. The CDR3 is 14 residues long. The CDR3 spells CASIELGEEQPQHF. The CDR3 nucleotides read TGTGCCAGCATCGAACTGGGGGAGGAACAGCCCCAGCATTTT.

Worth noting for this clone: This sample also contains other DNA sequences that code for the same CDR3. As DNA, the CDR3 is TGTGCCAGCAGCTTAGGGGCGGGGGAGCAAGAGACCCAGTACTTC. Translating gives CASSLGAGEQETQYF. This chain connects TRBV11-3 to TRBJ2-5; TRBD2 agrees at 7 bases. J lost 2 bases, V lost 1 base, and 4 bases had no gene match. Germline V gene data show CDR1 as SGHNT and CDR2 as YENEEA. This CDR3 spans 15 amino acids.